This T cell receptor beta chain comes out of a study of T cell repertoires in cytomegalovirus infection. Whole-study context: Signatures in public TCR beta sequences pointed to both CMV infection and matching HLA type. The study, taken as a whole, reports: Cumulative frequency (of public TCR beta family members) identified carriers of CMV plus the relevant HLA. Ex vivo, HLA-C-restricted CMV-specific TCR beta clonotypes prevailed over the rest of the response.

The CDR3 consists of 14 residues. V was trimmed by 5 bases and J by 4 bases, leaving 11 bases between them. Germline V CDR1 and CDR2: SGHVS, FNYEAQ. TCRdb ran MiXCR on the reads and lists one entry per CDR3 protein. The sample consists of roughly 800,000 distinct CDR3 sequences, 25% to 35% of them appearing once. A word on this clonotype: Its target is not known.

The source is a human donor in good health (CMV status not recorded). Some clones in this sample may be carry-over from other donors' samples. The gene calls are TRBV7-6 and TRBJ2-2; TRBD2 is a possible D gene (5 bases). The input for sequencing was cultured CD8+ T cells from PBMCs, taken from culture after CMV antigen stimulation. CDR3 nucleotide sequence: TGTGCCAGCAGCCCCCCGGGGATCACCGGGGAGCTGTTTTTT. Encoded protein: CASSPPGITGELFF. The full variable domain, with the rest looked up from reference TRBV7-6 and TRBJ2-2, is GAGVSQSPRYKVTKRGQDVALRCDPISGHVSLYWYRQALGQGPEFLTYFNYEAQQDKSGLPNDRFSAERPEGSISTLTIQRTEQRDSAMYRCASSPPGITGELFFGEGSRLTVL.